In its sample, the clone carrying this T cell receptor beta chain was seen many times. Its specificity is unknown. Template material for TCR beta VDJ and CDR3 profiling consisted of genomic DNA. A single record per CDR3 protein comes from TCRdb applying MiXCR to the reads. The table has fewer than 200,000 distinct CDR3 sequences, almost 50% seen once; the top ten hold 10% to 15%. The data originate from a study of CD8+CD57+ T cells in acquired aplastic anemia. The authors sequenced patients whose flow cytometry had shown CD8+CD57+ cell expansion. Study-wide points: No significant patient-versus-control difference appeared in CD8+ Simpson's diversity.

The length of the CDR3 is 15 residues. In germline, CDR1 is SGHAT, CDR2 FQNNGV. The V and J ends lost 5 bases and 7 bases, in that order; junction bases with no gene match: 9. Sequencing was carried out using sorted CD4+, CD8+, or CD8+CD57+ T cells (not recorded which) from PBMCs. The chain recombines TRBV11-2 with TRBJ1-2; 11 nucleotides line up with TRBD1. The receptor was derived from a human donor with aplastic anemia. In DNA form, the CDR3 reads TGTGCCAGCAGCCTCGGAATAGGACAGGGGGCTGGCTACACCTTC. Its protein product is CASSLGIGQGAGYTF. The full variable domain, with the rest looked up from reference TRBV11-2 and TRBJ1-2, is EAGVAQSPRYKIIEKRQSVAFWCNPISGHATLYWYQQILGQGPKLLIQFQNNGVVDDSQLPKDRFSAERLKGVDSTLKIQPAKLEDSAVYLCASSLGIGQGAGYTFGSGTRLTVV.